Sequencing of this TCR beta chain was carried out in a study of post-analysis software for immune sequencing data. Study-wide context: Clinical courses comprised relapsing-remitting, secondary progressive and progressive-relapsing multiple sclerosis. General observations from the study: Controls showed lower frequencies than patients for roughly 5 TRBV segments, and TRBV5-6, TRBV5-1 and TRBV20-1 were among these.

This clonotype was seen a handful of times. Its antigen is still unknown. Germline CDR1 is MDHEN and CDR2 is SYDVKM. The CDR3 sequence is 11 residues long. V was shortened by 8 bases and J by 11 bases, with 15 bases between the two germline ends. Sequencing libraries made from TCR beta cDNA carried unique molecular identifiers. From the PCR reads, TCRdb called clonotypes with MiXCR, one entry per CDR3 protein. In the table there are about 200,000 distinct CDR3 sequences, over 25% of which are singletons. Sequenced material: blood. The V and J genes are TRBV28 and TRBJ1-1; D is uncertain. This clonotype was sampled from a girl aged 2 to 17 with multiple sclerosis. CDR3 in amino acids: CASSGAGAAFF. The CDR3 DNA reads as TGTGCCAGCTCGGGCGCCGGAGCGGCTTTCTTT.